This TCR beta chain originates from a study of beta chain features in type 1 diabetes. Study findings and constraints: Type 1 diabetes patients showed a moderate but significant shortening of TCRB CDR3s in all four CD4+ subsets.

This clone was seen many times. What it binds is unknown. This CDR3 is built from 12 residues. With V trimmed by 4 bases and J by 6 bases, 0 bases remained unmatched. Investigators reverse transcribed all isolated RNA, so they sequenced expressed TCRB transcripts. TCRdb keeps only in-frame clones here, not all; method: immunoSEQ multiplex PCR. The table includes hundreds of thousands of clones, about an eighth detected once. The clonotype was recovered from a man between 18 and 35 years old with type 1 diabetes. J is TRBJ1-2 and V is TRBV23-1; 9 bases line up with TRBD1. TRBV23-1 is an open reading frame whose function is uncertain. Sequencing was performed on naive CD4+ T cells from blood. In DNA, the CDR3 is TGCGCCAGCAGTCGGACAGGGGATGGCTACACCTTC. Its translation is CASSRTGDGYTF.